The clone carrying this TCR beta chain was observed at least ten times. Its specificity is not known. The sample comes from a study of identical twins. Study outcomes and limitations: Shared out-of-frame alpha sequences (those common to twins) showed excess low generation probability.

Each CDR3 protein gets one entry after TCRdb re-called the 5' RACE reads with MiXCR. Of 280,000 or so distinct CDR3 sequences listed, about 8.1% were seen once; the top ten hold roughly 2%. CDR1 is MNHEY, CDR2 SVGAGI, per germline. Trimming left V 3 bases short and J 0 bases short, with 11 bases between. CDR3 length: 16 residues. This same sample was also taken into another study, of yellow fever vaccine responses in identical twins.

Sample: memory (CD45RO+) T cells sorted from blood. This clonotype was obtained from a woman between 18 and 29 years old in good health. This chain joins TRBV6-5 and TRBJ2-2; D perhaps matches TRBD2 (5 bases). Written as DNA, the CDR3 is TGTGCCAGCAGTTATCCCCGGGGTGCGAACACCGGGGAGCTGTTTTTT. Residues: CASSYPRGANTGELFF.